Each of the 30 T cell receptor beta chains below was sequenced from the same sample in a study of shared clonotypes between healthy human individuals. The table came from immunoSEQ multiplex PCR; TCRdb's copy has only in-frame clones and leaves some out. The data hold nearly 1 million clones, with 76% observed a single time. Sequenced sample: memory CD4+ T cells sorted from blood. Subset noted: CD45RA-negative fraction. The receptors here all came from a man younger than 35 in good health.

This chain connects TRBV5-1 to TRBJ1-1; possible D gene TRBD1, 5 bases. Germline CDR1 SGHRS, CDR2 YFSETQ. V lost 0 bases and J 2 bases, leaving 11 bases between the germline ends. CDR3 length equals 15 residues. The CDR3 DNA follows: TGCGCCAGCAGCTTGGGGGGCAACCCTAACACTGAAGCTTTCTTT. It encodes CASSLGGNPNTEAFF.

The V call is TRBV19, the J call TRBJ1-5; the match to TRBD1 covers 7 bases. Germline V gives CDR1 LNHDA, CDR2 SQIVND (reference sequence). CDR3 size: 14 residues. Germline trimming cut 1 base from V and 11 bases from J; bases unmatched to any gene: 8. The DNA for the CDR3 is TGTGCCAGTAGTATAGTCGCAGGGGGTTCGGCCCAGCATTTT. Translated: CASSIVAGGSAQHF.

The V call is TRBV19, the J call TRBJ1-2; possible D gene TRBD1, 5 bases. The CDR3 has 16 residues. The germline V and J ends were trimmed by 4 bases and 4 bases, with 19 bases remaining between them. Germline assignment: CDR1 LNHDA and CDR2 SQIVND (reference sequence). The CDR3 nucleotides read TGTGCCAGTAGTACCTCCGGGACGCGCCCGGGCTATGGCTACACCTTC. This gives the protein CASSTSGTRPGYGYTF.

The CDR3 region has the DNA TGTGCCAGCTCAAGCGGACTGCCCAATGAGCAGTTCTTC. Translation: CASSSGLPNEQFF. This sequence joins TRBV18 and TRBJ2-1, with D possibly being TRBD2 (5 bases). The V gene lost 5 bases and the J gene lost 6 bases, with 11 bases spanning the gap. CDR3 size: 13 residues. CDR1 and CDR2 from the germline V gene are KGHSH and LQKENI.

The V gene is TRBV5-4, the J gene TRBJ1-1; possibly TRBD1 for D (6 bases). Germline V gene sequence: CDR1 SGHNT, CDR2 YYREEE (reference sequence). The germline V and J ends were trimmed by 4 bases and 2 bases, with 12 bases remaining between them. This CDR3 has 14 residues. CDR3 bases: TGTGCCAGCAGCGGTAAGGGGGGAAACACTGAAGCTTTCTTT. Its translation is CASSGKGGNTEAFF.

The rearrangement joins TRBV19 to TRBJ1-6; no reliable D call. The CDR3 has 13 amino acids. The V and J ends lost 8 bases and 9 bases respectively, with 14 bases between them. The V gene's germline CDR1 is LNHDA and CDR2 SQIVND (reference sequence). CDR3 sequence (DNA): TGTGCCAGTTCCCCCCAGGCCAGTTCACCCCTCCACTTT. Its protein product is CASSPQASSPLHF. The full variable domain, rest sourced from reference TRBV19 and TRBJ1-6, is DGGITQSPKYLFRKEGQNVTLSCEQNLNHDAMYWYRQDPGQGLRLIYYSQIVNDFQKGDIAEGYSVSREKKESFPLTVTSAQKNPTAFYLCASSPQASSPLHFGNGTRLTVT.

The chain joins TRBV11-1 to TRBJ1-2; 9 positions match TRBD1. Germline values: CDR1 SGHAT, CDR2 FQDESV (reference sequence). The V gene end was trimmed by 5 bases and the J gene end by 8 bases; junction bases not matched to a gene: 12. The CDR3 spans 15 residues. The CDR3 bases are TGTGCCAGCAGCCGCGGTCCGGGACAGGGAGGCGGCTACACCTTC. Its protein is CASSRGPGQGGGYTF.

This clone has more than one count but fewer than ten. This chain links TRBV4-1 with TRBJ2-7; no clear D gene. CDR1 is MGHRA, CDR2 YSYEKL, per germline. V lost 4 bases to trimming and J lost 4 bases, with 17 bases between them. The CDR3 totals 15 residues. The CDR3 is CASSLRNGQEYEQYF. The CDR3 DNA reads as TGCGCCAGCAGCCTCCGAAACGGCCAGGAGTACGAGCAGTACTTC.

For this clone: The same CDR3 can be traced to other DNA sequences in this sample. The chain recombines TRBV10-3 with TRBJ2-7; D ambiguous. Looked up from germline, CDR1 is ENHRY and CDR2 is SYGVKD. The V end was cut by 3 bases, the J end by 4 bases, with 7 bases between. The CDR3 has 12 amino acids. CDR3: CAISESGYEQYF. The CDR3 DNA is TGTGCCATCAGTGAAAGTGGGTACGAGCAGTACTTC.

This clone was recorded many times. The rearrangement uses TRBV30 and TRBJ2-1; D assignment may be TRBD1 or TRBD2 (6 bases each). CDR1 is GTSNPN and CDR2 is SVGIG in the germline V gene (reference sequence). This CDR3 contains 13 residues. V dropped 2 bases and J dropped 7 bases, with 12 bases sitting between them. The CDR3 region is CAWSRQGRNEQFF. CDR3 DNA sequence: TGTGCCTGGAGTAGGCAGGGGAGGAATGAGCAGTTCTTC.

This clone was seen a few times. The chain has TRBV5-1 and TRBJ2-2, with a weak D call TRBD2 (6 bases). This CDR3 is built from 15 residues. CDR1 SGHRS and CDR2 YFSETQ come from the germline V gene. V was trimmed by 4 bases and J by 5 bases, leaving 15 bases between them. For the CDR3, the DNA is TGCGCCAGCAGCCTTCTAGGGACTTCTACCGGGGAGCTGTTTTTT. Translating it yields CASSLLGTSTGELFF.

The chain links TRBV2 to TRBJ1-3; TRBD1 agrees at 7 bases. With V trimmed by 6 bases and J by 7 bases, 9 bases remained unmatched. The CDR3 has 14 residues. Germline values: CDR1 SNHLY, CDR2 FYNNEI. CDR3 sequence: CASRGTARGNTIYF. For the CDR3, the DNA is TGTGCCAGCAGGGGGACAGCCCGAGGTAACACCATATATTTT.

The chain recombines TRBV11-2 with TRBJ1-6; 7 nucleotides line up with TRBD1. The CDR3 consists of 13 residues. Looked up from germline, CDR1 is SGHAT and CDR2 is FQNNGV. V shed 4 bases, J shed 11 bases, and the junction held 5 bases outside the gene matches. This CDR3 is CASSSEQGTPLHF. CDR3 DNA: TGTGCCAGCAGCTCCGAACAGGGGACACCCCTCCACTTT.

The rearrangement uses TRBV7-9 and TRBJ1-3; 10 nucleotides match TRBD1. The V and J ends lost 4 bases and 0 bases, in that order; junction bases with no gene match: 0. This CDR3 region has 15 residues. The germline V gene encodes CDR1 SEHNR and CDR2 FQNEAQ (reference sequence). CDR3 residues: CASSWTGGSGNTIYF. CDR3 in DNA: TGTGCCAGCAGCTGGACAGGGGGCTCTGGAAACACCATATATTTT.

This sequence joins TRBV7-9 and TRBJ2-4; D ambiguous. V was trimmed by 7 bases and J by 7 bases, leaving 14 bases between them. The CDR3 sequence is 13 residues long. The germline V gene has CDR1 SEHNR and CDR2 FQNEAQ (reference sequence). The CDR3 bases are TGTGCCAGCACCCCTCGGTCGGGTAACATTCAGTACTTC. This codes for CASTPRSGNIQYF.

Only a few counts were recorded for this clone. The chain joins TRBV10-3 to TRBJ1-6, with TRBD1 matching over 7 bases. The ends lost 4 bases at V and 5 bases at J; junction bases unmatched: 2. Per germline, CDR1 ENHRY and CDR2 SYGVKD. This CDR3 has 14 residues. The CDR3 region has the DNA TGTGCCATCAGTGTGGGACAGAATAATTCACCCCTCCACTTT. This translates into CAISVGQNNSPLHF.

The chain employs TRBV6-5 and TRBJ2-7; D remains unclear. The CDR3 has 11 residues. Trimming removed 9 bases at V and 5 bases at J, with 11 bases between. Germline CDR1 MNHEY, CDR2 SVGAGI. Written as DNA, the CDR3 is TGTGCCAGAAGAAAGGCCGACGAGCAGTACTTC. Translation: CARRKADEQYF.

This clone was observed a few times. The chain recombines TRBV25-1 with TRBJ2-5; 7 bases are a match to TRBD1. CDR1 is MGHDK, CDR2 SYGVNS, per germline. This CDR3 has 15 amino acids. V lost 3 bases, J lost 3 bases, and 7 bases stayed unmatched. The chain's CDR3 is CASSDDRVGEETQYF. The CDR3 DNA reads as TGTGCCAGCAGTGATGACAGGGTCGGAGAAGAGACCCAGTACTTC.

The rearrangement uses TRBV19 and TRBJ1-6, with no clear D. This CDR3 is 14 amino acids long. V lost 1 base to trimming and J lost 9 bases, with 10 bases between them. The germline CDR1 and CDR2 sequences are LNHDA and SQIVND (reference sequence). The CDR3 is CASSIGFDGSPLHF. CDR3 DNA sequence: TGTGCCAGTAGTATAGGCTTCGATGGTTCACCCCTCCACTTT.

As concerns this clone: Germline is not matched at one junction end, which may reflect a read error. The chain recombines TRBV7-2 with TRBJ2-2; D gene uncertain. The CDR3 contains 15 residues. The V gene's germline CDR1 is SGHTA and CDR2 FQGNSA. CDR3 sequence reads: CASTLGPGNTGELFF. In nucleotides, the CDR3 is TGTGCCAGCACCTTAGGACCCGGAAACACCGGGGAGCTGTTTTTT.

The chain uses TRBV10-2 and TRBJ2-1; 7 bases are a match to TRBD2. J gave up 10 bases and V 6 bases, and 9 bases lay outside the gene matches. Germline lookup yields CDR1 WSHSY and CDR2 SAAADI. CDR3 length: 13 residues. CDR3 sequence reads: CASRLRDYAEQFF. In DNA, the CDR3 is TGCGCCAGCAGGCTCCGGGACTATGCAGAGCAGTTCTTC.

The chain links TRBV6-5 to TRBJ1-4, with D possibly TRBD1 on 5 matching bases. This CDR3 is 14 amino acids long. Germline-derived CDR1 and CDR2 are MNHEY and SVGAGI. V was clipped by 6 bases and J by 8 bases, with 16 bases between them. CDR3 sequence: CASRPGKGAEKLFF. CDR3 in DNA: TGTGCCAGCAGGCCCGGGAAAGGGGCAGAAAAACTGTTTTTT.

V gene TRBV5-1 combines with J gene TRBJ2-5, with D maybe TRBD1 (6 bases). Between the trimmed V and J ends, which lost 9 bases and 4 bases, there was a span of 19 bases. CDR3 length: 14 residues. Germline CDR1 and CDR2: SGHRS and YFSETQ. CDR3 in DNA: TGCGCCACCAAACAGGGCTGGGCGGTAGAGACCCAGTACTTC. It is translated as CATKQGWAVETQYF.

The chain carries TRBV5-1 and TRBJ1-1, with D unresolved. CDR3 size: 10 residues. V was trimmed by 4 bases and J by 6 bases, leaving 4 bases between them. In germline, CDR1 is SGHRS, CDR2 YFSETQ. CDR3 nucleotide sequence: TGCGCCAGCAGCGTACCTGAAGCTTTCTTT. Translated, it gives CASSVPEAFF.

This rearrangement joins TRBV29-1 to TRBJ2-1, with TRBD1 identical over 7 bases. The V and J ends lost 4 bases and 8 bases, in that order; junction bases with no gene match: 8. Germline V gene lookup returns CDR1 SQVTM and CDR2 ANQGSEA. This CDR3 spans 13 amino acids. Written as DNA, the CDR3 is TGCAGCGTTGCGGACAGGCCGAGGGATGAGCAGTTCTTC. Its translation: CSVADRPRDEQFF.

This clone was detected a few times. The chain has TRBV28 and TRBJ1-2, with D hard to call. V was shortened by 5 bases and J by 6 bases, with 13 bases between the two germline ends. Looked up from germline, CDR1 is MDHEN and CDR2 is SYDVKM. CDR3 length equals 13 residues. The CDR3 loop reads CASSPAYSHGYTF. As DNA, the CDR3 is TGTGCCAGCAGTCCGGCCTACAGCCATGGCTACACCTTC.

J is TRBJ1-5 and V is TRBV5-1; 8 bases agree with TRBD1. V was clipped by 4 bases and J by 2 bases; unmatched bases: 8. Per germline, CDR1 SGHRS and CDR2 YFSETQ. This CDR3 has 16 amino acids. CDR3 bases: TGCGCCAGCAGCCCCGGACCGGACAGGGGCAATCAGCCCCAGCATTTT. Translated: CASSPGPDRGNQPQHF. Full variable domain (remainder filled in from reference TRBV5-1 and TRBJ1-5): KAGVTQTPRYLIKTRGQQVTLSCSPISGHRSVSWYQQTPGQGLQFLFEYFSETQRNKGNFPGRFSGRQFSNSRSEMNVSTLELGDSALYLCASSPGPDRGNQPQHFGDGTRLSIL.

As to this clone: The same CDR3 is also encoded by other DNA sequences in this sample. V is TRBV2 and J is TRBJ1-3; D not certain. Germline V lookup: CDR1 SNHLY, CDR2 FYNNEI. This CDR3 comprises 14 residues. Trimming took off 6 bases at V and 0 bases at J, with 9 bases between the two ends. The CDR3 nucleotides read TGTGCCAGCAGGGCCCAGATCTCTGGAAACACCATATATTTT. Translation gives CASRAQISGNTIYF.

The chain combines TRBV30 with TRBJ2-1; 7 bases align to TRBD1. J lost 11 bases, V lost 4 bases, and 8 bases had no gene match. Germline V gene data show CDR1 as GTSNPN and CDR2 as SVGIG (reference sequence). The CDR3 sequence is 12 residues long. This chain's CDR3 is CAWKRTGDQQFF. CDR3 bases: TGTGCCTGGAAGAGGACAGGCGACCAGCAGTTCTTC.

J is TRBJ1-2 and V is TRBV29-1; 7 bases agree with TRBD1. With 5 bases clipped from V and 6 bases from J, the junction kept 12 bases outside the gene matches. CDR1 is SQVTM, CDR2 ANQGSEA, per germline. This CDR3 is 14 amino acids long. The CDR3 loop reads CSVFPTTGRNGYTF. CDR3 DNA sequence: TGCAGCGTTTTCCCGACGACAGGGAGGAATGGCTACACCTTC.